This T cell receptor (beta chain) originates from a study of siplizumab effects on memory and regulatory T cells. Assay: immunoSEQ multiplex PCR; the TCRdb copy retains only in-frame clones and omits some. The sample records approximately 82,000 clones, over 80% being singletons. The V segment lost 3 bases and the J segment 5 bases; nucleotides outside the gene matches: 6. CDR1 and CDR2 (germline): MDHEN, SYDVKM. This CDR3 comprises 15 residues. Sequencing was carried out using Tregs sorted from blood. This sequence originates from a human donor in good health. The chain links TRBV28 to TRBJ2-1; 8 bases are a match to TRBD1. The CDR3 DNA reads TGTGCCAGCAGTTTTGCGGACAGGGCCCACAATGAGCAGTTCTTC. Translating it yields CASSFADRAHNEQFF.